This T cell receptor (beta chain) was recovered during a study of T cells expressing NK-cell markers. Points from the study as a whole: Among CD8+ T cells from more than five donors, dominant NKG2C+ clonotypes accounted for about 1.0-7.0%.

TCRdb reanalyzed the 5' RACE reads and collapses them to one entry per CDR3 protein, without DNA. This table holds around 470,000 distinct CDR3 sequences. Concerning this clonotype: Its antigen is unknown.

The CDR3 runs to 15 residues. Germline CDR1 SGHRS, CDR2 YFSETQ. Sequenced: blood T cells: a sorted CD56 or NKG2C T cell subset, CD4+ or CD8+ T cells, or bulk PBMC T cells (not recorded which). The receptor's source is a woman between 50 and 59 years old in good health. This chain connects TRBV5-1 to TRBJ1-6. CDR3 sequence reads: CASSLVVDGSSPLHF.